These T cell receptor beta chains were read from a single sample in a study of technical replicates of blood from a few donors. Using immunoSEQ multiplex PCR, the repertoire was profiled, and TCRdb retains in-frame clones only, with some absent. The data show tens of thousands of clones, about nine tenths seen once. The sample consisted of T cells isolated from PBMCs. The receptors come from a human donor in good health. CDR3s include the opening cysteine and the closing phenylalanine or tryptophan. D genes are given only for firm matches. Expanded clones are given a class, and other clones once, few, many or no size at all.

clone size	D gene	V gene	J gene	CDR3 protein	CDR3 DNA
-	TRBD2	TRBV9	TRBJ2-5	CASSVGFMGGLEETQYF	TGTGCCAGCAGCGTAGGCTTCATGGGGGGACTAGAAGAGACCCAGTACTTC
-	-	TRBV6-5	TRBJ1-2	CASSFSAASGYTF	TGTGCCAGCAGTTTCTCGGCGGCCTCGGGCTACACCTTC
-	TRBD2	TRBV9	TRBJ2-2	CASSALAGVNTGELFF	TGTGCCAGCAGCGCCTTAGCGGGAGTCAACACCGGGGAGCTGTTTTTT
-	-	TRBV29-1	TRBJ1-5	CSAELQGPNQPQHF	TGCAGCGCCGAACTACAGGGCCCTAATCAGCCCCAGCATTTT
-	-	TRBV6-5	TRBJ2-1	CASGRGGTSYNEQFF	TGTGCCAGCGGGCGGGGAGGAACCTCCTACAATGAGCAGTTCTTC
-	-	TRBV5-1	TRBJ2-7	CASTEFGGSYEQYF	TGCGCCAGCACGGAGTTCGGCGGATCCTACGAGCAGTACTTC
-	-	TRBV28	TRBJ2-1	CASRHYPLTLSSYNEQFF	TGTGCCAGCAGGCATTATCCCCTCACCTTGAGCTCCTACAATGAGCAGTTCTTC
few	-	TRBV7-9	TRBJ1-3	CASSLQISGNTIYF	TGTGCCAGCAGCTTACAGATTTCAGGAAACACCATATATTTT
-	TRBD1	TRBV5-6	TRBJ1-1	CASSSTQGAMVEAFF	TGTGCCAGCAGCTCCACCCAGGGGGCGATGGTTGAAGCTTTCTTT
-	-	TRBV2	TRBJ1-3	CASRSVSSGNTIYF	TGTGCCAGCAGGTCTGTTTCCTCTGGAAACACCATATATTTT
-	TRBD1	TRBV4-1	TRBJ1-4	CASSQVADRSSTNEKLFF	TGCGCCAGCAGCCAAGTTGCGGACAGGTCCAGCACTAATGAAAAACTGTTTTTT
-	TRBD2	TRBV28	TRBJ2-1	CASSPGTRIYNEQFF	TGTGCCAGCAGTCCCGGGACTAGAATCTACAATGAGCAGTTCTTC
-	-	TRBV30	TRBJ2-5	CAWEASETQYF	TGTGCCTGGGAAGCGAGCGAGACCCAGTACTTC